This TCR beta chain was captured in a study of cytomegalovirus exposure and HLA in healthy donors. The CDR3 has 15 residues. V shed 4 bases and J 11 bases; nucleotides not matched to a gene: 15. In germline, CDR1 is SGHVS, CDR2 FQNEAQ. The table lists this clone with a few counts. Its antigen is as yet unknown. Primers included in the PCR were 60 Vbeta and 13 Jbeta primers. TCRdb's table, derived via immunoSEQ multiplex PCR, lists solely in-frame clones and lacks some. In the table there are 50,000 to 65,000 clones, around 72% of which are singletons. Notes on the study in general: Later examination showed HLA-associated TCR beta chains had greater clonal expansion than equally common others.

The chain recombines TRBV7-8 with TRBJ1-2; 8 bases match TRBD1. The sample consisted of PBMCs. The TCR was taken from a man aged 45-65 years in good health and CMV-seropositive. DNA of the CDR3: TGTGCCAGCAGCTCCGACACGGGACAGGCTTTGGAGTACACCTTC. The encoded protein is CASSSDTGQALEYTF.